The T cell receptor (beta chain) described here comes from a study of T cell responses to AZD1222 COVID-19 vaccine. Study observations and caveats: Researchers took repertoire samples only after the peak T cell response had come.

Points on this clone: Its antigen is unidentified.

The data were produced by immunoSEQ multiplex PCR, yet TCRdb's version contains in-frame clones alone and is incomplete. The sample shows about 150,000 clones, 80% to 95% of them seen only once. The CDR3 extends over 14 amino acids. V was shortened by 2 bases and J by 8 bases, with 12 bases between the two germline ends. Germline CDR1 MGHRA, CDR2 YSYEKL. The receptor was derived from an adult who received the AZD1222 COVID-19 vaccine. The rearrangement links TRBV4-1 to TRBJ1-4; D not resolved. The material was peripheral blood, obtained 28 days after the second AZD1222 dose. For the CDR3, the DNA is TGCGCCAGCAGCCAAATCTCGGTTCAAGAAAAACTGTTTTTT. This translates into CASSQISVQEKLFF.